This T cell receptor beta chain was sequenced in a study of blood T cell repertoires in COVID-19. As for the study in general: Both acute and convalescent COVID-19 samples were obtained from the United States, Italy and Spain. PBMCs, B-cell-depleted T cells, or T cells were the source of the cDNA or gDNA that made up the material.

This CDR3 region has 15 residues. The germline V and J ends were trimmed by 5 bases and 4 bases, with 17 bases remaining between them. Germline loops: CDR1 LNHDA, CDR2 SQIVND (reference sequence). In the source study's methods: How many nucleated cells were present was estimated from reference gene primer amplification. Produced via immunoSEQ multiplex PCR; TCRdb's table is partial and in-frame only. D and trimming were read from the DNA, whereas the V and J calls and clone size are those reported in that table. Seen here are 50,000 or so clones, around 87% observed once, and the top ten hold around 6.5%.

The TCR was taken from a man in his fifties or sixties with active COVID-19. The chain recombines TRBV19 with TRBJ1-2, with D uncertain. Sequencing input: peripheral blood. The CDR3 protein is CASSPGPGGTYGYTF. CDR3 in DNA: TGTGCCAGTAGTCCCGGCCCCGGCGGTACCTATGGCTACACCTTC. Full variable domain (outside the CDR3, taken from reference TRBV19 and TRBJ1-2): DGGITQSPKYLFRKEGQNVTLSCEQNLNHDAMYWYRQDPGQGLRLIYYSQIVNDFQKGDIAEGYSVSREKKESFPLTVTSAQKNPTAFYLCASSPGPGGTYGYTFGSGTRLTVV.